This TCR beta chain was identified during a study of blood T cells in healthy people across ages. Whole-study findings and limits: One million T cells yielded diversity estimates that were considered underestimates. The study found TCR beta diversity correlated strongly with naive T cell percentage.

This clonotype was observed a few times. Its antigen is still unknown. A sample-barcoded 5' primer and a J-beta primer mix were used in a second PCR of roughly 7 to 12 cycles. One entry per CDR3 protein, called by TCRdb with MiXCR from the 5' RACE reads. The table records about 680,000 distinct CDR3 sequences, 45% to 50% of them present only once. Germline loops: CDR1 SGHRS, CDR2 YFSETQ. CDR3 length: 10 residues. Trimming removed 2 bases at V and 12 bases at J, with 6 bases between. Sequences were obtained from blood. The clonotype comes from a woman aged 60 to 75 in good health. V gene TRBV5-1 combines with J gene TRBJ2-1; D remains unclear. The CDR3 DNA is TGCGCCAGCAGCTTCTGGGGGCAGTTCTTC. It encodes CASSFWGQFF.